The sample holds a few counts of the clone carrying this T cell receptor beta chain. The antigen is unknown. This sample was included in a study of molecular identifiers for immune sequencing clone quantification. This CDR3 is built from 14 residues. Per the germline V gene, CDR1 is SGHDN and CDR2 is FVKESK. V dropped 2 bases and J dropped 3 bases, with 10 bases sitting between them. Study results and caveats: Clonotypes topping 20 RNA copies carried over 97% of effector molecules but under 1% of naive ones.

Both previously described methods and listed TCR primers were employed to make bulk TCR libraries. A single record per CDR3 protein comes from TCRdb applying MiXCR to the PCR reads. The top ten clones hold about 0.84% of a sample with approximately 680,000 distinct CDR3 sequences, roughly 25% of them seen once. This clonotype was obtained from a human donor in good health. Some libraries in this study had Jurkat cell RNA spiked in. Sequencing was performed on naive CD8+ T cells from blood, with Jurkat cell RNA spiked in. Subset specified: FACS-sorted CD8+CD4-CCR7+CD45RA+ naive T cells. This chain links TRBV14 with TRBJ1-1; D might be TRBD1 (6 bases). DNA for the CDR3: TGTGCCAGCAGCCAACGAGGACAGTACACTGAAGCTTTCTTT. It translates to CASSQRGQYTEAFF.